This T cell receptor (beta chain) stems from a study of blood T cell repertoires in COVID-19. Study-wide background: Sample material is recorded as cDNA or gDNA derived from T cells, B-cell-depleted T cells, or PBMCs.

The repertoire was sequenced with immunoSEQ multiplex PCR; TCRdb's copy has only in-frame clones and lacks some. The sample contains about 430,000 clones, nearly 90% of which appear only once. Germline V lookup: CDR1 MDHEN, CDR2 SYDVKM. Trimming shortened V by 0 bases and J by 5 bases, and 10 bases separated the two germline ends. This CDR3 has 14 amino acids. This study enrolled people aged about 18 to 100 from about 26 US geographic areas. Donors were grouped by their self-reported clinical history. Exposed participants came across a COVID-19 case within 2 weeks before study entry. Sequencing used PBMCs or T cells enriched from blood (not recorded which). The J gene is TRBJ1-1, the V gene TRBV28, with a weak D call TRBD1 (6 bases). The source of this sequence is a woman between 18 and 30 years old who had been exposed to COVID-19. CDR3 DNA: TGTGCCAGCAGTTTATGGGGGGCGGTTACTGAAGCTTTCTTT. Translated, it gives CASSLWGAVTEAFF.